Each of the 12 T cell receptor beta chains below was sequenced from the same sample in a study of T cell repertoires in cytomegalovirus infection. Each CDR3 protein gets one entry after TCRdb re-called the reads with MiXCR. The data hold approximately 120,000 distinct CDR3 sequences, with under 30% observed a single time. For these receptors, no antigen is known. Sequencing used CD8+ T cells from cultured PBMCs, obtained from culture after CMV antigen stimulation. These receptors all come from a human donor in good health (CMV status not recorded). Some clones in this sample may be carry-over from other donors' samples.

In its sample, this clonotype was seen a few times. V usage is TRBV4-1 and J usage is TRBJ2-1, with D maybe TRBD2 (7 bases). The CDR3 is made up of 14 amino acids. V was cut by 1 base and J by 9 bases, with 13 bases left in between. Germline CDR1 reads MGHRA; CDR2 reads YSYEKL. The CDR3 sequence is CASSQAGRGGEQFF. For the CDR3, the DNA is TGCGCCAGCAGCCAAGCGGGTAGGGGGGGTGAGCAGTTCTTC.

This clonotype was found once. The chain links TRBV14 to TRBJ1-1; the match to TRBD1 covers 9 bases. Germline loops: CDR1 SGHDN, CDR2 FVKESK. The length of the CDR3 is 15 residues. V trimming: 2 bases; J trimming: 4 bases; junction bases outside the gene matches: 5. The CDR3 sequence: CASSQKDRGVTEAFF. The CDR3, as DNA: TGTGCCAGCAGCCAAAAGGACAGGGGCGTCACTGAAGCTTTCTTT.

The chain carries TRBV10-3 and TRBJ2-5; a weak D match, TRBD1 (6 bases). Germline CDR1 is ENHRY and CDR2 is SYGVKD. The CDR3 loop spans 13 amino acids. V lost 8 bases and J lost 4, with 14 bases in between. CDR3 bases: TGTGCCATCTCCGGGGCAGGGGTAGAGACCCAGTACTTC. It yields the protein CAISGAGVETQYF.

This clonotype was detected ten times or more. The rearrangement uses TRBV5-1 and TRBJ2-7, with unresolved D. The V and J ends lost 4 bases and 2 bases respectively, with 28 bases between them. This CDR3 is 19 amino acids long. Germline lookup yields CDR1 SGHRS and CDR2 YFSETQ. CDR3 sequence (DNA): TGCGCCAGCAGCAGTTACGTGGAGAGGATAGGTACTTTAACCTACGAGCAGTACTTC. Protein sequence: CASSSYVERIGTLTYEQYF.

This rearrangement joins TRBV9 to TRBJ2-2; D is possibly TRBD1 (6 bases). The V gene's germline CDR1 is SGDLS and CDR2 YYNGEE. The CDR3 is 18 residues long. Deletions cut 3 bases from V and 2 bases from J, with 20 bases between. CDR3 residues: CASSGRKGTDRNTGELFF. Written as DNA, the CDR3 is TGTGCCAGCAGCGGAAGGAAGGGGACGGACAGAAACACCGGGGAGCTGTTTTTT.

J is TRBJ1-5 and V is TRBV4-1; D call uncertain. V lost 3 bases and J 5 bases, leaving 8 bases between the germline ends. Germline values: CDR1 MGHRA, CDR2 YSYEKL. The CDR3 sequence is 13 residues long. DNA of the CDR3: TGCGCCAGCAGCCAGCAATCCTATCAGCCCCAGCATTTT. This gives the protein CASSQQSYQPQHF.

There are a few counts of this clonotype. The rearrangement joins TRBV30 to TRBJ2-1; TRBD2 agrees at 8 bases. After removal of 2 bases from V and 8 bases from J, the junction contained 5 bases not matched to a gene. Germline V lookup: CDR1 GTSNPN, CDR2 SVGIG (reference sequence). The CDR3 is made up of 13 amino acids. The CDR3 DNA is TGTGCCTGGAGTCCAGGGACTAGTTATGAGCAGTTCTTC. It is translated as CAWSPGTSYEQFF.

About this clonotype: This could be a read error, since a much larger clone is one nucleotide away. This chain connects TRBV19 to TRBJ2-7, with 15 bases aligning to TRBD2. The V gene end was trimmed by 11 bases and the J gene end by 3 bases; junction bases not matched to a gene: 17. Germline-derived CDR1 and CDR2 are LNHDA and SQIVND (reference sequence). This CDR3 has 18 residues. The CDR3 loop reads CAGGASGTSGGPYYEQYF. The DNA of the CDR3 is TGTGCCGGTGGTGCTTCCGGGACTAGCGGGGGGCCGTACTACGAGCAGTACTTC.

J is TRBJ2-3 and V is TRBV28; 15 bases match TRBD2. Germline CDR1 reads MDHEN; CDR2 reads SYDVKM. This CDR3 has 19 residues. The V segment lost 5 bases and the J segment 1 base; nucleotides outside the gene matches: 10. The CDR3 loop reads CASSGTSGGHPRGTDTQYF. The CDR3 DNA sequence: TGTGCCAGCAGTGGGACTAGCGGGGGGCATCCTCGTGGCACAGATACGCAGTATTTT.

This clonotype has a handful of counts. The rearrangement links TRBV4-1 to TRBJ2-1, with D perhaps matching TRBD2 (5 bases). Trimming removed 0 bases at V and 5 bases at J, with 17 bases between. Germline V lookup: CDR1 MGHRA, CDR2 YSYEKL. This CDR3 has 17 residues. The CDR3 nucleotides read TGCGCCAGCAGCCAAGAAGAATGGGGTTTCGGGGACAATGAGCAGTTCTTC. Translated, it gives CASSQEEWGFGDNEQFF.

This clonotype was observed a handful of times. This CDR3 reads CASSLNFRYEQYF. CDR3 nucleotide sequence: TGTGCCAGCAGCTTAAATTTTCGCTACGAGCAGTACTTC. J is TRBJ2-7 and V is TRBV7-6; D unresolved. Germline assignment: CDR1 SGHVS and CDR2 FNYEAQ. Trimming stripped 2 bases from V and 3 bases from J, with 8 bases between. The CDR3 sequence is 13 residues long.

The CDR3 nucleotides are TGCGCCAGCAGCCCCCTGACAGGAGAAGAGACCCAGTACTTC. This translates into CASSPLTGEETQYF. The V call is TRBV5-1, the J call TRBJ2-5; maybe TRBD1 (6 bases). Germline V gene data show CDR1 as SGHRS and CDR2 as YFSETQ. The ends were cut back, 4 bases at V and 3 bases at J, with 13 bases in the middle. CDR3 length equals 14 residues.